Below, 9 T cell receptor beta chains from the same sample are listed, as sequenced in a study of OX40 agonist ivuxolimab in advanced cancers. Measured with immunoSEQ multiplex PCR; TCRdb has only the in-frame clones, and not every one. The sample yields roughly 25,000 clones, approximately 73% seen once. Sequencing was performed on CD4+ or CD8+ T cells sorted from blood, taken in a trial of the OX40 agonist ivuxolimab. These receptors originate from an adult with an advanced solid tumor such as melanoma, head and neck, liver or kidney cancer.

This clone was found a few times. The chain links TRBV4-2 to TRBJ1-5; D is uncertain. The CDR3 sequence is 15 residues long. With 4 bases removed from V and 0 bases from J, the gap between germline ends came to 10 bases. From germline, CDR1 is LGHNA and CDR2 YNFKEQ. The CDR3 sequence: CASSPTPSSNQPQHF. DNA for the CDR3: TGTGCCAGCAGCCCCACGCCGAGTAGCAATCAGCCCCAGCATTTT.

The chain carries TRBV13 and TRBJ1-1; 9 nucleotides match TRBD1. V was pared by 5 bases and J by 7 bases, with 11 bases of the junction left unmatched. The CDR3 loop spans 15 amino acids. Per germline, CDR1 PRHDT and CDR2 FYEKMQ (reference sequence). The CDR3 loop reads CASSPGTGRPIEAFF. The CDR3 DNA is TGTGCCAGCAGCCCCGGGACAGGGAGGCCGATTGAAGCTTTCTTT.

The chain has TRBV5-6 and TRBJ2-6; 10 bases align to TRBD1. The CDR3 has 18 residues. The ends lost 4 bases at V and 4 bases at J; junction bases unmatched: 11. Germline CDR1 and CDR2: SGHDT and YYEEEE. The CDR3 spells CASSGVWTGGKGANVLTF. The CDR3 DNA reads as TGTGCCAGCAGCGGGGTTTGGACAGGGGGAAAGGGGGCCAACGTCCTGACTTTC.

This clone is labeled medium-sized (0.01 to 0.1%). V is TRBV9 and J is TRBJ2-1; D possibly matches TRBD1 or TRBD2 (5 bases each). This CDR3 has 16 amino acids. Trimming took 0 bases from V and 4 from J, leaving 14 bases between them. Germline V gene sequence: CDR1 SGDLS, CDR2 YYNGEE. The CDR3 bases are TGTGCCAGCAGCGTAGTGGCAGGGACGGTTTACAATGAGCAGTTCTTC. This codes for CASSVVAGTVYNEQFF.

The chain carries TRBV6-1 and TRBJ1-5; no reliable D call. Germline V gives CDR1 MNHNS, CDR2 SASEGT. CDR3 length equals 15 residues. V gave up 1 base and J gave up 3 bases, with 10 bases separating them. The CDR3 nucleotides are TGTGCCAGCAGTGAAGTCCCAGACAACAATCAGCCCCAGCATTTT. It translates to CASSEVPDNNQPQHF.

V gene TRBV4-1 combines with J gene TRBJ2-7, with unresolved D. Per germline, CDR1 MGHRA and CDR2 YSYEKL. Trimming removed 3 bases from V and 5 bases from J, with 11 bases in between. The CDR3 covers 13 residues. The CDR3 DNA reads TGCGCCAGCAGCCAGAACCCCATCAACGAGCAGTACTTC. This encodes CASSQNPINEQYF.

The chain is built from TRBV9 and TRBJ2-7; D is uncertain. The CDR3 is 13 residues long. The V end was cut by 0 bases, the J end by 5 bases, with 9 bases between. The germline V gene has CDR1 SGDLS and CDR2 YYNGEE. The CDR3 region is CASSVGGTNEQYF. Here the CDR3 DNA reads TGTGCCAGCAGCGTAGGGGGTACCAACGAGCAGTACTTC.

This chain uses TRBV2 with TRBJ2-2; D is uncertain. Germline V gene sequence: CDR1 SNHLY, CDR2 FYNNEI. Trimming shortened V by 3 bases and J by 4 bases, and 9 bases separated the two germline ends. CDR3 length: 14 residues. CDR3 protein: CASSESWGTGELFF. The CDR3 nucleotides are TGTGCCAGCAGTGAGAGCTGGGGCACCGGGGAGCTGTTTTTT.

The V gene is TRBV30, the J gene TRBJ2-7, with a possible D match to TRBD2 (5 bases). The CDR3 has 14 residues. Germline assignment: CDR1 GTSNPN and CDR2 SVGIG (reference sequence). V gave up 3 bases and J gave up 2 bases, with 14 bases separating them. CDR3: CAWSSEGNAYEQYF. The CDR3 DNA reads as TGTGCCTGGAGCTCTGAGGGCAACGCCTACGAGCAGTACTTC.